This T cell receptor beta chain emerged from a study of CD8 T cells in ankylosing spondylitis. The study, taken as a whole, reports: Researchers reportedly found disease-linked clones significantly enriched in matched ankylosing spondylitis synovial fluid. Peripheral blood samples showed relatively rare disease-linked clones, and these clones were CD8+.

A few counts support this clonotype. Its matching antigen is unknown. Trimming removed 2 bases at V and 3 bases at J, with 11 bases between. This CDR3 spans 15 amino acids. Per the germline V gene, CDR1 is MNHEY and CDR2 is SVGAGI. A quantitative 5'-RACE method, one with molecular barcodes, was used to make TCR beta libraries. TCRdb ran MiXCR on the 5' RACE reads and lists one entry per CDR3 protein. The table shows a few hundred thousand distinct CDR3 sequences, with 20% occurring only once. The TCR originated in a male donor with ankylosing spondylitis or in good health (not recorded which). The rearrangement joins TRBV6-5 to TRBJ2-1; D possibly corresponds to TRBD2 (5 bases). The sequencing input was blood, either unsorted or a sorted T cell fraction (not recorded which). The CDR3 reads CASSYGRAGYNEQFF. In DNA form, the CDR3 reads TGTGCCAGCAGTTACGGACGGGCGGGCTACAATGAGCAGTTCTTC.